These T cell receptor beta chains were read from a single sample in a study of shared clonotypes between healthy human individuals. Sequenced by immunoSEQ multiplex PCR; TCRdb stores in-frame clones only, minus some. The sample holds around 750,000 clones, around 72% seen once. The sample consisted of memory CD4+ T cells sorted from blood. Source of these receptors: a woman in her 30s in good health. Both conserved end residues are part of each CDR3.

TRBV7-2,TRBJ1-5,CASSIGQADGPQHF
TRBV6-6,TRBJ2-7,CASRKQGRSYEQYF
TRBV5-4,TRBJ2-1,CASSSWGTGTNNEQFF
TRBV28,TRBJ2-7,CASSFGGRSYEQYF
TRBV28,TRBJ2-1,CASSLPLRTGQNNEQFF
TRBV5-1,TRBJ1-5,CASSEGWTGGNQPQHF
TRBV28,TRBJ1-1,CAIRRGWTEAFF
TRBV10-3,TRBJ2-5,CAISSGTAQETQYF
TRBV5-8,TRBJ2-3,CASSLGQGRFPDTQYF
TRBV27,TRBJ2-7,CASRERVPYSYEQYF
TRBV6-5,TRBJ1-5,CASQSGNQPQHF
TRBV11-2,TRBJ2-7,CASRGSGRPHEQYF
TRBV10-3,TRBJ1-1,CAIPWDRIGVKTEAFF
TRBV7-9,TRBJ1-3,CASSLVGNTIYF
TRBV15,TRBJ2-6,CATSRAQARNVLTF
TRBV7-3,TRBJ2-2,CASSLSLNTGELFF
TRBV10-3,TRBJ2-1,CATEGGSGSNDEQFF
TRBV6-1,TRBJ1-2,CASSEAGQIGYTF
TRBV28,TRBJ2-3,CAYSGRGTDTQYF
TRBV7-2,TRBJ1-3,CASRDRGSGNTIYF
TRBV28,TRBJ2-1,CASSSGRGYNEQFF
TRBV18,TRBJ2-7,CASSLSRGNYEQYF
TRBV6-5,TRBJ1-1,CASSSRPGLEAFF
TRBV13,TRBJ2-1,CASSTYNNEQFF
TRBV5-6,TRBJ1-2,CASSPGTGRYYGYTF
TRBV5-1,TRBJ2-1,CASSSTSGVSSYNEQFF
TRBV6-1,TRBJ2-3,CASSDPNLAGVLDTQYF
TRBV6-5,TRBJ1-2,CASSYSGGTYGYTF